This entry describes one T cell receptor (beta chain). Its antigen is not known. This entry comes from a study of blood T cells in healthy people across ages. Alongside a J-beta primer mix, a sample-barcoded 5' primer served in a second PCR lasting about 7 to 11 cycles. Each CDR3 protein gets one entry after TCRdb re-called the 5' RACE reads with MiXCR. Of fewer than 600,000 distinct CDR3 sequences listed, around a quarter are singletons. Notes on the study in general: Roughly linear declines in TCR beta diversity per million T cells occurred with age.

Germline loops: CDR1 MDHEN, CDR2 SYDVKM. CDR3 size: 14 residues. The same specimen was also included in a second study, on T cells of mothers and their children. As reported in that work: Second-PCR primer M1S introduced sample barcodes and 2-4 random nucleotides. Unrelated mother-child pairs always had slightly, but never significantly, lower normalized overlap than related pairs.

The source of this sequence is a boy between 2 and 10 years old in good health. V usage is TRBV28 and J usage is TRBJ2-5; a possible D gene is TRBD2 (5 bases). TRBJ2-7 explains the end of the DNA better; the J call may be wrong. The sample was blood. The CDR3 spells CASSPPTSFYEQYF. The CDR3 nucleotides are TGTGCCAGCAGTCCACCAACTAGTTTCTACGAGCAGTACTTC.